This T cell receptor (beta chain) was sequenced for a study of HIV-infected children after antiretroviral therapy interruption. Study-level information: Most participating children were previously exposed to EBV and CMV.

Treatment described: PENTA 11 planned treatment interruption arm or continuous ART arm. This clonotype was recorded many times. A 3' RACE protocol on RNA, with unique molecular identifiers, produced the TCR library. TCRdb reanalysed the 3' RACE reads using MiXCR and keeps one entry per CDR3 protein. The table lists about 40,000 distinct CDR3 sequences, about 6.5% of them singletons. The CDR3 spans 15 residues. The V end lost 4 bases, the J end lost 4 bases, and 14 bases lay between the germline ends. Germline CDR1 SGHVS, CDR2 FQNEAQ. Sequenced here: CD45RA+ CD4+ T cells from PBMCs, pooled from several time points, sampled from a donor given antiretroviral therapy, either interrupted or continuous. Subset given: naive CD4+ CD45RA+ CD45RO- T cells. The sequence derives from a pool of human donors with HIV. The chain employs TRBV7-8 and TRBJ2-1, with D perhaps TRBD2 (6 bases). The chain's CDR3 is CASSYGTGAYNEQFF. For the CDR3, the DNA is TGTGCCAGCAGCTACGGTACGGGAGCGTACAATGAGCAGTTCTTC.